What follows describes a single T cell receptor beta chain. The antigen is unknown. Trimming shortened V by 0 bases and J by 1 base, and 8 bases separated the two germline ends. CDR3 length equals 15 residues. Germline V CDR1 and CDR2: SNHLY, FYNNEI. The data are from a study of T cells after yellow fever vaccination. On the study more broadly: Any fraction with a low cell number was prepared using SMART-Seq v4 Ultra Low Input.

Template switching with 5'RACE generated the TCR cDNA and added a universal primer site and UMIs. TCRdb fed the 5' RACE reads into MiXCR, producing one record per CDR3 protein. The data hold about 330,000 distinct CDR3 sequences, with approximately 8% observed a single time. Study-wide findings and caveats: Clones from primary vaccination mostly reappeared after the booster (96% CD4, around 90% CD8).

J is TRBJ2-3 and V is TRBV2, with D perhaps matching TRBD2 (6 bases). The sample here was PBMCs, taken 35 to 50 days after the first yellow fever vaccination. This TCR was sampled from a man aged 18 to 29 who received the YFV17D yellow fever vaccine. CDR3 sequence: CASSEAWGGTDTQYF. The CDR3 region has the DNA TGTGCCAGCAGTGAAGCATGGGGGGGCACAGATACGCAGTATTTT.